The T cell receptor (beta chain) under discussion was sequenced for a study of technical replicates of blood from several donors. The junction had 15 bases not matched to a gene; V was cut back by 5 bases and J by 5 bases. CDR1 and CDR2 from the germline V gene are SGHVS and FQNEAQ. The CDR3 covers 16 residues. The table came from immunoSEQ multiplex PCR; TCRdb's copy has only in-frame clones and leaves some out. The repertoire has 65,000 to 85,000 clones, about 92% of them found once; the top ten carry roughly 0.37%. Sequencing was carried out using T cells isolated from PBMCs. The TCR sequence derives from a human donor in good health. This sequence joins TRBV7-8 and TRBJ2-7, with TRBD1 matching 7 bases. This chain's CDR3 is CASSLGVGQSLHEQYF. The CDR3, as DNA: TGTGCCAGCAGCCTAGGCGTGGGACAGAGCCTCCACGAGCAGTACTTC.